This is a list of T cell receptor beta chains from one sample in a study of blood T cell repertoires in COVID-19. Assay: immunoSEQ multiplex PCR; the TCRdb copy retains only in-frame clones and omits some. The repertoire includes some 250,000 clones, 65% to 85% of them detected once, and roughly 9.4% sits in the top ten. The source material was peripheral blood. These receptors were obtained from a man in his forties or fifties with active or convalescent COVID-19. Both conserved end residues are part of each CDR3. A D gene is named only where the DNA matches it firmly. Size is stated for part of the rows, as once, few or many counts, or as a class when the clone is expanded.

d_gene	v_gene	abundance	j_gene	CDR3nt	CDR3aa
TRBD1	TRBV30	.	TRBJ2-7	TGTGCCTGGATTCTCAAGACAGGGAGATACGAGCAGTACTTC	CAWILKTGRYEQYF
.	TRBV30	.	TRBJ1-3	TGTGCCTCAGGGATTGGAAACACCATATATTTT	CASGIGNTIYF
TRBD2	TRBV7-9	.	TRBJ2-7	TGTGCCAGCAGCTTAAGCGGGAGCTCTCACGAGCAGTACTTC	CASSLSGSSHEQYF
TRBD1	TRBV9	.	TRBJ1-6	TGTGCCAGCAGCGCGACGGGACAGGTCAATTCACCCCTCCACTTT	CASSATGQVNSPLHF
.	TRBV14	.	TRBJ1-1	TGTGCCAGCAGCCAACACATGAACACTGAAGCTTTCTTT	CASSQHMNTEAFF
TRBD2	TRBV18	.	TRBJ2-5	TGTGCCAGCTCCCCAACTAGCGGACAAGAGACCCAGTACTTC	CASSPTSGQETQYF
.	TRBV11-2	.	TRBJ2-7	TGTGCCAGCAGCTTCCGACCTGATGGGGCCGAGCAGTACTTC	CASSFRPDGAEQYF
TRBD1	TRBV9	.	TRBJ2-2	TGTGCCAGCAGCGTCAGGGACAGCCGAAACACCGGGGAGCTGTTTTTT	CASSVRDSRNTGELFF
.	TRBV9	.	TRBJ1-5	TGTGCCAGCAGCGCAACAGGGTACAATCAGCCCCAGCATTTT	CASSATGYNQPQHF
TRBD1	TRBV3-1/TRBV3-2	.	TRBJ1-4	TGTGCCAGCAGCTATCGGACAGGGACGGAAAAACTGTTTTTT	CASSYRTGTEKLFF
.	TRBV19	.	TRBJ2-2	TGTGCCAGTCGACAGAGTCGGAACACCGGGGAGCTGTTTTTT	CASRQSRNTGELFF
.	TRBV18	few	TRBJ1-2	TGTGCCAGCTCACCCGGCAGGGCGACTAACTATGGCTACACCTTC	CASSPGRATNYGYTF
TRBD1	TRBV6-5	.	TRBJ1-4	TGTGCCAGCAGGACGAACAGGGGGCGCTGGGAAAAACTGTTTTTT	CASRTNRGRWEKLFF
.	TRBV25-1	.	TRBJ1-1	TGTGCCAGCAAGGAGTACTTTAACACTGAAGCTTTCTTT	CASKEYFNTEAFF
.	TRBV20-1	.	TRBJ2-3	TGCAGTACCGAGGACACAGATACGCAGTATTTT	CSTEDTDTQYF
TRBD2	TRBV7-2	few	TRBJ2-1	TGTGCCAGCAGCTACGGACTAGCGGGGCTGGATGAGCAGTTCTTC	CASSYGLAGLDEQFF
TRBD2	TRBV7-7	once	TRBJ2-5	TGTGCTAGCAGCTTACTAGCGGGTCGTCAAGAGACCCAGTACTTC	CASSLLAGRQETQYF
TRBD2	TRBV9	.	TRBJ2-1	TGTGCCAGCAGCACTCCACCGGGACTAGCGGGCGGATACAATGAGCAGTTCTTC	CASSTPPGLAGGYNEQFF
TRBD1	TRBV4-1	.	TRBJ1-1	TGCGCCAGCAGCCGTGACAGGGGGCAGGTGGCTGAAGCTTTCTTT	CASSRDRGQVAEAFF
TRBD2	TRBV5-1	.	TRBJ2-1	TGCGCCAGCTGTAGCGGGAGTATAGTGTACAATGAGCAGTTCTTC	CASCSGSIVYNEQFF
TRBD2	TRBV6-2/TRBV6-3	.	TRBJ2-3	TGTGCCAGCAGTTACTATCAAGCGGGAGCGGATACGCAGTATTTT	CASSYYQAGADTQYF
TRBD1	TRBV27	.	TRBJ2-6	TGTGCCAGCAGTCGGGACAGGGCTCCTGGGGCCAACGTCCTGACTTTC	CASSRDRAPGANVLTF
TRBD2	TRBV7-2	.	TRBJ2-5	TGTGCCAGCCGAACGGGGGGGCTTGGTGAGACCCAGTACTTC	CASRTGGLGETQYF
.	TRBV10-3	.	TRBJ1-1	TGTGCCATCAGTGACAGAAGGAACACTGAAGCTTTCTTT	CAISDRRNTEAFF
.	TRBV11-3	.	TRBJ1-1	TGTGCCAGCAGTCGGGGCACGAGGGCGGGAGGCACTGAAGCTTTCTTT	CASSRGTRAGGTEAFF
.	TRBV11-3	.	TRBJ2-5	TGTGCCAGCAGCTTACGCGACAGGAACCAAGAGACCCAGTACTTC	CASSLRDRNQETQYF
TRBD1	TRBV11-3	.	TRBJ2-7	TGTGCCAGCAGCTTAGATGGGTTTGGGACAGGGTATGATTACGAGCAGTACTTC	CASSLDGFGTGYDYEQYF
.	TRBV9	.	TRBJ2-7	TGTGCCAGCAGCGTAGGTGGTGAGCTCGAGCAGTACTTC	CASSVGGELEQYF
.	TRBV19	.	TRBJ1-5	TGTGCCAGTAGTTGGGGCGGTTATAGCAATCAGCCCCAGCATTTT	CASSWGGYSNQPQHF
.	TRBV12-3/TRBV12-4	.	TRBJ2-1	TGTGCCAGCAGCAACAGGGTTTTTGGGCAGTTCTTC	CASSNRVFGQFF
TRBD1	TRBV5-1	.	TRBJ1-1	TGCGCCAGCAGCCCCCGACAGGGCGGAGGGACTGAAGCTTTCTTT	CASSPRQGGGTEAFF
TRBD1	TRBV7-2	.	TRBJ1-5	TGTGCCAGCAGCCCCGGACAGGGACGCCGAGGAAGCAATCAGCCCCAGCATTTT	CASSPGQGRRGSNQPQHF
.	TRBV5-1	once	TRBJ1-2	TGCGCCAGCAGCTTGAGTGAGGGTGGCTACACCTTC	CASSLSEGGYTF
.	TRBV5-4	many	TRBJ1-2	TGTGCCAGCAGCTTGGCAGGGGTGAACGGCTACACCTTC	CASSLAGVNGYTF
TRBD1	TRBV18	.	TRBJ1-1	TGTGCCAGCTCACCGAGGCAGGGGGGTTACGGAACTGAAGCTTTCTTT	CASSPRQGGYGTEAFF
.	TRBV5-4	once	TRBJ2-1	TGTGCCAGCAGCTTGGGACAGATCAATGAGCAGTTCTTC	CASSLGQINEQFF
.	TRBV5-8	.	TRBJ1-6	TGTGCCAGCAGCCTAGGACAGCCTAATTCACCCCTCCACTTT	CASSLGQPNSPLHF
.	TRBV7-9	.	TRBJ1-4	TGTGCCAGCAGCTTGGCAGCAACTAATGAAAAACTGTTTTTT	CASSLAATNEKLFF
.	TRBV6-5	few	TRBJ1-2	TGTGCCAGCAGTTATTTGGCCCGAACAGGGCGATATGGCTACACCTTC	CASSYLARTGRYGYTF
TRBD2	TRBV6-5	.	TRBJ2-2	TGTGCCAGCAGCGTAGCGGGAGGGCCGAACGGGGAGCTGTTTTTT	CASSVAGGPNGELFF
.	TRBV18	.	TRBJ1-2	TGTGCCAGCTCGCCCGGTCTTGGCGGGGCCTATGGCTACACCTTC	CASSPGLGGAYGYTF
.	TRBV28	.	TRBJ1-2	TGTGCCAGTTCAAGTGGGCCGATCTATGGCTACACCTTC	CASSSGPIYGYTF
.	TRBV24-1	.	TRBJ1-2	TGTGCCACCAGTGATTTAGCAGGGGACGGCTACACCTTC	CATSDLAGDGYTF
.	TRBV7-3	.	TRBJ2-3	TGTGCCAGCAGCTCCGACGGGGGAATTTGGGATACGCAGTATTTT	CASSSDGGIWDTQYF
TRBD1	TRBV24-1	.	TRBJ2-2	TGTGCCACCAGTGATCCAGCCGGACAGGGGAACACCGGGGAGCTGTTTTTT	CATSDPAGQGNTGELFF
.	TRBV16	once	TRBJ2-3	TGTGCCAGCAGCCAATGGCCGTTCCATTCCAGCACAGATACGCAGTATTTT	CASSQWPFHSSTDTQYF
.	TRBV30	.	TRBJ1-3	TGTGCCTGGACCCAGGGTTCTGGAAACACCATATATTTT	CAWTQGSGNTIYF
TRBD1	TRBV18	.	TRBJ2-5	TGTGCCAGCTCCTGGACAGGTCAAGAGACCCAGTACTTC	CASSWTGQETQYF
.	TRBV9	.	TRBJ1-6	TGTGCCAGCAGCGTAGAGGGGGAGTTTGATTCACCCCTCCACTTT	CASSVEGEFDSPLHF
.	TRBV6-5	once	TRBJ2-2	TGTGTCATTCGGGGGACAGCCGAAGCCACCGGGGAGCTGTTTTTT	CVIRGTAEATGELFF
.	TRBV27	.	TRBJ1-6	TGTGCCAGCAGTTCGATAAGACAGGCTAGGCTTCCCTCCTATAATTCACCCCTCCACTTT	CASSSIRQARLPSYNSPLHF
TRBD1	TRBV15	.	TRBJ1-6	TGTGCCACGGGACAGGTCCTCTCACCCCTCCACTTT	CATGQVLSPLHF
.	TRBV30	.	TRBJ1-5	TGTGCCTGGAGCCCTCGGAGGGGACTTAGCAATCAGCCCCAGCATTTT	CAWSPRRGLSNQPQHF
TRBD1	TRBV24-1	.	TRBJ1-5	TGTGCCACCCGGGACAGGACCCTCCAGCCCCAGCATTTT	CATRDRTLQPQHF
.	TRBV6-5	.	TRBJ1-1	TGTGCCAGCATCATTGGACAGATGAACACTGAAGCTTTCTTT	CASIIGQMNTEAFF